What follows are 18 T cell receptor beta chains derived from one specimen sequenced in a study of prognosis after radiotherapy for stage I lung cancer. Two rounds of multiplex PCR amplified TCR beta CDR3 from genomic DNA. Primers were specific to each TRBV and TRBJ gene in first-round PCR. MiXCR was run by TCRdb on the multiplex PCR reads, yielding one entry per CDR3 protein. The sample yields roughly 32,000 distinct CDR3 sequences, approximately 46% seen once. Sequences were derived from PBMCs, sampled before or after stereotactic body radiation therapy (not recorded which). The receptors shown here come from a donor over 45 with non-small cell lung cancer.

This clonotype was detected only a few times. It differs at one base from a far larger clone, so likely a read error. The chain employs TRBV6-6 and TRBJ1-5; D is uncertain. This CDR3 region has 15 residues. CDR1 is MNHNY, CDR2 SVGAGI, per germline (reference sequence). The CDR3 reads CAGSYSGNGNQPQHF. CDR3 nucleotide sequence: TGTGCCGGCAGTTACTCGGGTAACGGCAATCAGCCCCAGCATTTT.

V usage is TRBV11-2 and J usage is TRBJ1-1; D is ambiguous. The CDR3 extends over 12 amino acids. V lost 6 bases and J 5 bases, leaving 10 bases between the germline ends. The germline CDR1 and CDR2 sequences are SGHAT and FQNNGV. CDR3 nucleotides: TGTGCCAGCAGTCCCGACTCGACTGAAGCTTTCTTT. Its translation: CASSPDSTEAFF.

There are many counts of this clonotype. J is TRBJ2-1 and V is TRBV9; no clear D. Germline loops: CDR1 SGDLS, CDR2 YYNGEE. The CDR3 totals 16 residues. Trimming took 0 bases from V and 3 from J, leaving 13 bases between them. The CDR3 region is CASSVGYSTYYNEQFF. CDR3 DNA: TGTGCCAGCAGCGTAGGATACAGTACATACTACAATGAGCAGTTCTTC.

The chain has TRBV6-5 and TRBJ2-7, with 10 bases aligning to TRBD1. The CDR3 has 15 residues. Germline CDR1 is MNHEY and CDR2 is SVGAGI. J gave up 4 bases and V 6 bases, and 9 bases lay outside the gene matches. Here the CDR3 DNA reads TGTGCCAGCAGCTACGCGGGACAGGGGTTTTACGAGCAGTACTTC. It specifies CASSYAGQGFYEQYF.

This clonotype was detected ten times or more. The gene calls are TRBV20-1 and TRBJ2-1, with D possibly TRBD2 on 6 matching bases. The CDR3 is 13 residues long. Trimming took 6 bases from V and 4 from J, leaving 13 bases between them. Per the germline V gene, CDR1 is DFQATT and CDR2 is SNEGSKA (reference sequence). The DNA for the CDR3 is TGCAGTGCCGGGATAGCGGCTTACAATGAGCAGTTCTTC. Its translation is CSAGIAAYNEQFF.

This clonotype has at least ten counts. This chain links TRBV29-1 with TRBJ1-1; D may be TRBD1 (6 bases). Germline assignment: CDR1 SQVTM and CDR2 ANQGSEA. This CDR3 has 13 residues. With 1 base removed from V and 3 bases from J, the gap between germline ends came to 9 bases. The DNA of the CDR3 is TGCAGCGTTGAAGGCCAGGGGTACACTGAAGCTTTCTTT. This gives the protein CSVEGQGYTEAFF.

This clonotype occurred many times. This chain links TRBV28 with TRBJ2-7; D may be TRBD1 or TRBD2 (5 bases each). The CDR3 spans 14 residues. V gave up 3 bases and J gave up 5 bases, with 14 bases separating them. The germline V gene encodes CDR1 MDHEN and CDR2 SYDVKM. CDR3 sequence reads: CASSFLGPEDEQYF. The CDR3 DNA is TGTGCCAGCAGTTTTTTGGGACCCGAAGACGAGCAGTACTTC.

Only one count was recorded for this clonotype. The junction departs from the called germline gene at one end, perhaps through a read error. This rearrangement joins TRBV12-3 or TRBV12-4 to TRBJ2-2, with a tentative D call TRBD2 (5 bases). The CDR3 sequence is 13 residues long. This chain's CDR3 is CASIRSVRAELFF. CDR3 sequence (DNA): TGTGCCAGCATCCGTAGCGTGAGGGCGGAGCTTTTTTTT.

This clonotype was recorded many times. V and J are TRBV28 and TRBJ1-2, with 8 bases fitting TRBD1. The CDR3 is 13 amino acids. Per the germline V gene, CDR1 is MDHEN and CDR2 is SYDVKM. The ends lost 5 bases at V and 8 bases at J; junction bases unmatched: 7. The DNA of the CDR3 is TGTGCCAGCAGTAGAGGACAGGGCCGGGGCTACACCTTC. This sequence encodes CASSRGQGRGYTF.

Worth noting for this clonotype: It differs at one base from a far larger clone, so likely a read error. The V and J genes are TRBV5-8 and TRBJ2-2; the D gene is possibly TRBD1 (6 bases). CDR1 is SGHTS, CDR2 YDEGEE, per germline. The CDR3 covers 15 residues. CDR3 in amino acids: CASSTGIARTGDLFF. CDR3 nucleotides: TGTGCCAGCAGCACAGGGATCGCTAGGACCGGGGATCTGTTTTTT. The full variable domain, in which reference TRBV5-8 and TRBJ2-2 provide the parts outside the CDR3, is EAGVTQSPTHLIKTRGQQATLRCSPISGHTSVYWYQQALGLGLQFLLWYDEGEERNRGNFPPRFSGRQFPNYSSELNVNALELEDSALYLCASSTGIARTGDLFFGEGSRLTVL.

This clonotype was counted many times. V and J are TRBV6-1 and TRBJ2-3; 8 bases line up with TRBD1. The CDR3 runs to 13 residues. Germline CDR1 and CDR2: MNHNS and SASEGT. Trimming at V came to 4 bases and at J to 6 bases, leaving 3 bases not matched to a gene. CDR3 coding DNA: TGTGCCAGCAGTGGACAGGGGTCGGATACGCAGTATTTT. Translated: CASSGQGSDTQYF.

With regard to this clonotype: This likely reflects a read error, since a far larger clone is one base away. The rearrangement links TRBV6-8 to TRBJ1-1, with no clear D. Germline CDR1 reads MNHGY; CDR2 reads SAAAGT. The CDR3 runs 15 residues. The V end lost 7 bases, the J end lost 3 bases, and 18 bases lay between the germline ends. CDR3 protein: CASMALVMGDTEAFF. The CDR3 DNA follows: TGTGCCAGCATGGCTTTGGTTATGGGAGACACTGAAGCTTTCTTT.

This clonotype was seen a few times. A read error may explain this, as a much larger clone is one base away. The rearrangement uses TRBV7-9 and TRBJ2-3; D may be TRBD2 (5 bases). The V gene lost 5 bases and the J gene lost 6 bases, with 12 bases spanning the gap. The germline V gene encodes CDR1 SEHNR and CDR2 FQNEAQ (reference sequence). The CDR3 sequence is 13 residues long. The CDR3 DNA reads TGTGCCAGCAGCCCACTAGGCTCGGATACGCAGTATTTT. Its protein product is CASSPLGSDTQYF. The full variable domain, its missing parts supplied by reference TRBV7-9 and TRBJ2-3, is DTGVSQNPRHKITKRGQNVTFRCDPISEHNRLYWYRQTLGQGPEFLTYFQNEAQLEKSRLLSDRFSAERPKGSFSTLEIQRTEQGDSAMYLCASSPLGSDTQYFGPGTRLTVL.

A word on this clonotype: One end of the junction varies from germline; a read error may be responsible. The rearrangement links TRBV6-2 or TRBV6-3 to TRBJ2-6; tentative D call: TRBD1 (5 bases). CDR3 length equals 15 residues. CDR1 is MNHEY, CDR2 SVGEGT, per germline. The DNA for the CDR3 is TGTGCCAGCAGTTACCCGGTAACTGGGGCCAACGTCCTTACTTTC. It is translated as CASSYPVTGANVLTF.

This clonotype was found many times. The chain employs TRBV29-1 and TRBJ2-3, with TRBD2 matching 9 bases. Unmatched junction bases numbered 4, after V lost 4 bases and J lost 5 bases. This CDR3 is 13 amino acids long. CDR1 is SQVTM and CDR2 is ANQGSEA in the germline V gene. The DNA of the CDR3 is TGCAGCGTTGGCGGGGGGGATATAGATACGCAGTATTTT. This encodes CSVGGGDIDTQYF.

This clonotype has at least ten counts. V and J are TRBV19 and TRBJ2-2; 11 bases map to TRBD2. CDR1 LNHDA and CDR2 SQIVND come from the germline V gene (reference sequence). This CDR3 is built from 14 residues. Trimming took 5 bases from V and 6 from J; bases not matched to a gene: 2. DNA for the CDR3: TGTGCCAGTAGTCCGGGACTAGCGGCCGGGGAGCTGTTTTTT. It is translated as CASSPGLAAGELFF. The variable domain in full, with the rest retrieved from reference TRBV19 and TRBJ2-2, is DGGITQSPKYLFRKEGQNVTLSCEQNLNHDAMYWYRQDPGQGLRLIYYSQIVNDFQKGDIAEGYSVSREKKESFPLTVTSAQKNPTAFYLCASSPGLAAGELFFGEGSRLTVL.

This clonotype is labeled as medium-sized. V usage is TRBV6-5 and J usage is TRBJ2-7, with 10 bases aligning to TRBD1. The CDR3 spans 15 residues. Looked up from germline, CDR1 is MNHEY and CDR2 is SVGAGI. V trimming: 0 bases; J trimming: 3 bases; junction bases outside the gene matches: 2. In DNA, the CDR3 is TGTGCCAGCAGTTACTCTGGACAGGGGGACTACGAGCAGTACTTC. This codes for CASSYSGQGDYEQYF.

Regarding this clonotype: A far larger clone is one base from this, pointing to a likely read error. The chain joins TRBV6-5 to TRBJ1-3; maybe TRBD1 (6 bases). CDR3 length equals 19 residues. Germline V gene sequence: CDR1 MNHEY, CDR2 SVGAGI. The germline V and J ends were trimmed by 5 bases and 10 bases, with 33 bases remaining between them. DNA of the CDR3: TGTGCCAGCAGTAAAGAACAGGGATTCAAACGGTCGGGACCAAAGACCATATATTTT. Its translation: CASSKEQGFKRSGPKTIYF.